The next 8 T cell receptor beta chains were all read from a single sample in a study of T cell responses to AZD1222 COVID-19 vaccine. Some clones are missing from TCRdb's copy, which holds only in-frame ones; the method was immunoSEQ multiplex PCR. The table has around 99,000 clones, roughly 90% seen once. This sample comprised peripheral blood, obtained on day 0 of AZD1222 vaccination. The receptor source for this set is an adult in good health.

The rearrangement joins TRBV3-1 (or the pseudogene TRBV3-2) to TRBJ1-4; tentatively, D is TRBD1 (5 bases). Germline lookup yields CDR1 LGHDT and CDR2 YNNKEL (reference sequence). The CDR3 is 13 amino acids. V lost 8 bases to trimming and J lost 8 bases, with 15 bases between them. DNA for the CDR3: TGTGCCAGCTCCGTCGGGGCAAGGGAAAAACTGTTTTTT. Encoded protein: CASSVGAREKLFF.

The chain has TRBV30 and TRBJ2-5; 12 bases match TRBD2. Looked up from germline, CDR1 is GTSNPN and CDR2 is SVGIG (reference sequence). V was clipped by 4 bases and J by 1 base; unmatched bases: 10. The CDR3 has 17 residues. This CDR3 reads CAWNRLAGGPRQETQYF. The CDR3 DNA follows: TGTGCCTGGAATAGGCTAGCGGGAGGGCCCCGCCAAGAGACCCAGTACTTC.

The chain uses TRBV30 and TRBJ2-5; TRBD2 matches at 11 bases. The germline gives CDR1 GTSNPN, CDR2 SVGIG (reference sequence). J gave up 6 bases and V 1 base, and 7 bases lay outside the gene matches. CDR3 size: 15 residues. The CDR3 reads CAWSAWTSGRQTQYF. In DNA form, the CDR3 reads TGTGCCTGGAGTGCGTGGACTAGCGGGCGTCAGACCCAGTACTTC. Drawing the rest from reference TRBV30 and TRBJ2-5, the complete variable domain is SQTIHQWPATLVQPVGSPLSLECTVEGTSNPNLYWYRQAAGRGLQLLFYSVGIGQISSEVPQNLSASRPQDRQFILSSKKLLLSDSGFYLCAWSAWTSGRQTQYFGPGTRLLVL.

This chain links TRBV6-4 with TRBJ1-2, with a tentative D call TRBD1 (6 bases). V was cut by 4 bases and J by 0 bases, with 12 bases left in between. Germline V gene sequence: CDR1 MRHNA, CDR2 SNTAGT. CDR3 length: 15 residues. The CDR3 spells CASSVVYRANYGYTF. CDR3 DNA sequence: TGTGCCAGCAGTGTGGTTTACAGGGCTAACTATGGCTACACCTTC.

The rearrangement uses TRBV11-3 and TRBJ2-3; no reliable D call. Looked up from germline, CDR1 is SGHNT and CDR2 is YENEEA. V was cut by 2 bases and J by 9 bases, with 9 bases left in between. The CDR3 is 12 amino acids. As DNA, the CDR3 is TGTGCCAGCAGCTTAAATCAGTACACGCAGTATTTT. Protein sequence: CASSLNQYTQYF.

The genes are TRBV9 and TRBJ2-2; D might be TRBD2 (6 bases). This CDR3 spans 16 amino acids. The germline gives CDR1 SGDLS, CDR2 YYNGEE. V was clipped by 0 bases and J by 0 bases, with 9 bases between them. The CDR3 coding sequence is TGTGCCAGCAGCGTAGTGGACTATTCGAACACCGGGGAGCTGTTTTTT. Its translation is CASSVVDYSNTGELFF.

The chain joins TRBV6-5 to TRBJ2-1; D is unclear. The germline V and J ends were trimmed by 4 bases and 3 bases, with 7 bases remaining between them. The CDR3 spans 13 residues. Germline CDR1 MNHEY, CDR2 SVGAGI. CDR3 sequence reads: CASSSLIYNEQFF. The CDR3 bases are TGTGCCAGCAGTTCCCTGATCTACAATGAGCAGTTCTTC.

The genes are TRBV19 and TRBJ1-1; D is unclear. Trimming removed 1 base at V and 1 base at J, with 10 bases between. The CDR3 is made up of 15 amino acids. Germline loops: CDR1 LNHDA, CDR2 SQIVND (reference sequence). This CDR3 reads CASSIVIQSNTEAFF. For the CDR3, the DNA is TGTGCCAGTAGTATAGTGATACAGTCGAACACTGAAGCTTTCTTT.